The rows below give T cell receptor beta chains drawn from one sample of a study of blood T cell repertoires in COVID-19. The protocol was immunoSEQ multiplex PCR, while the TCRdb copy is restricted to in-frame clones and leaves out a portion. The sample contains about 320,000 clones, 70% to 90% of which appear only once. Sequencing was done on a sample of PBMCs or T cells enriched from blood (not recorded which). Receptors were obtained from a woman in her late teens or twenties who had recovered from COVID-19. CDR3s include the opening cysteine and the closing phenylalanine or tryptophan.

TRBV7-8	TRBJ1-3	CASSLVGQFSGNTIYF
TRBV11-2	TRBJ2-2	CASSSLTGTGTNTGELFF
TRBV30	TRBJ2-5	CAWSPDSQETQYF
TRBV9	TRBJ2-3	CASSGLGDTQYF
TRBV28	TRBJ1-2	CASSRQGGLNYGYTF
TRBV3-1/TRBV3-2	TRBJ2-2	CASSRSSGRPGELFF
TRBV7-8	TRBJ2-3	CASSLARSTDTQYF
TRBV24-1	TRBJ1-6	CATSDSGQGDSAPLHF
TRBV18	TRBJ2-1	CASSGLAGEGSYNEQFF
TRBV9	TRBJ1-2	CASSAIGTPYGYTF